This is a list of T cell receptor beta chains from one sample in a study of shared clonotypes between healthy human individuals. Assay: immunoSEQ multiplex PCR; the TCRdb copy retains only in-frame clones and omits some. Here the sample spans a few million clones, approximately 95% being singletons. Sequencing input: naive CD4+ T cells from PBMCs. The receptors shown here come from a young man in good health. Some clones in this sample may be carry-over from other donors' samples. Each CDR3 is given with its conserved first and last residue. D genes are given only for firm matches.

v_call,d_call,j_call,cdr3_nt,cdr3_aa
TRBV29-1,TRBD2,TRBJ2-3,TGCAGCGTTGGGGGCCGGCTAGCGGGAGGAGATACGCAGTATTTT,CSVGGRLAGGDTQYF
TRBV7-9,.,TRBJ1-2,TGTGCCAGCAGCTTACAAACACACTATGGCTACACCTTC,CASSLQTHYGYTF
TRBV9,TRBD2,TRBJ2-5,TGTGCCAGCAGCGTAGGTTTAAGCGGGAGCTTCCAAGAGACCCAGTACTTC,CASSVGLSGSFQETQYF
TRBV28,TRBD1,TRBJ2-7,TGTGCCAGCAGTTTGGAATCCCGGGACAGTCGGCGCGAGCAGTACTTC,CASSLESRDSRREQYF
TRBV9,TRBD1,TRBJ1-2,TGTGCCAGCACCAATTACAGGGGGAACGATGGCTACACCTTC,CASTNYRGNDGYTF
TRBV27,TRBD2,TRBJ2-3,TGTGCCAGCAGTTTAAGGTCTAGCGGGAGGTTCACAGATACGCAGTATTTT,CASSLRSSGRFTDTQYF
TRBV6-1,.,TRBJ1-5,TGTGCCAGCAGTGTCCAGATTAATAGCAATCAGCCCCAGCATTTT,CASSVQINSNQPQHF
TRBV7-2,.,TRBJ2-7,TGTGCCAGCAGCTTACGGGCAGCAGGTGAGCAGTACTTC,CASSLRAAGEQYF
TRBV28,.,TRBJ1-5,TGTGCCAGCAGTGAGGGGCCCTATCAGCCCCAGCATTTT,CASSEGPYQPQHF
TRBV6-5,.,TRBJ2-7,TGTGCCAGCAGTTATCGTGGCGGGGAATCCTACGAGCAGTACTTC,CASSYRGGESYEQYF
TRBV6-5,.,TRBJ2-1,TGTGCCAGCAGTTCCCCGAAGCGGACCATCTACAATGAGCAGTTCTTC,CASSSPKRTIYNEQFF
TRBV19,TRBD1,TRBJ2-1,TGTGCCAGTAGAGCCATGGGGACAGGGACCTACAATGAGCAGTTCTTC,CASRAMGTGTYNEQFF
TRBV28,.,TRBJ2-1,TGTGCCAGCAGTTTACTAGGCAATGAGCAGTTCTTC,CASSLLGNEQFF
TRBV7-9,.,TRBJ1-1,TGTGCCAGCAGCTTAGGGGGAGATTACAGGGCGAACACTGAAGCTTTCTTT,CASSLGGDYRANTEAFF
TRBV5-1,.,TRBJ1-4,TGCGCCAGCAGCTTGGAGGCAGGGGAGGAAAAACTGTTTTTT,CASSLEAGEEKLFF
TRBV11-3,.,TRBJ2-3,TGTGCCAGCAGTGTCAAAGGGTCTTCCGGGGGCACAGATACGCAGTATTTT,CASSVKGSSGGTDTQYF
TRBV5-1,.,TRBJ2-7,TGCGCCAGCAGAACGGGACCGTCTGCGATGGGGTCCTACGAGCAGTACTTC,CASRTGPSAMGSYEQYF